Listed below are T cell receptor beta chains from one sample, sequenced in a study of control samples from healthy donors and cancer patients. Sequenced by immunoSEQ multiplex PCR; TCRdb stores in-frame clones only, minus some. The table has approximately 130,000 clones, roughly nine tenths seen once. Sequenced: blood. Source of these receptors: a man aged 45-65 years in good health. The CDR3 runs from the conserved cysteine through the conserved F or W. A D gene is named only where the DNA matches it firmly. The size of a clone is reported for some rows only, either as once, few or many, or as a class for expanded clones.

clone_size	v_call	d_call	j_call	cdr3_length	cdr3_aa
once	TRBV12-5	-	TRBJ1-1	12	CASGRGGTEAFF
-	TRBV18	-	TRBJ2-1	12	CASSRGDNEQFF
-	TRBV12-5	TRBD2	TRBJ2-1	19	CASGAGTSGASSSYNEQFF
-	TRBV29-1	TRBD1	TRBJ1-1	13	CSGRQGADTEAFF
-	TRBV11-2	-	TRBJ1-1	15	CASSSAGGSNTEAFF
-	TRBV29-1	-	TRBJ2-3	12	CSVDALVDTQYF
-	TRBV9	TRBD1	TRBJ1-4	15	CASSFQTGNNEKLFF
-	TRBV21-1	-	TRBJ2-7	16	CASSKGGDSYFYEQYF
-	TRBV10-3	TRBD1	TRBJ1-2	15	CAISDGQATTYGYTF
-	TRBV7-6	TRBD2	TRBJ2-7	17	CASSYYSGTSSSYEQYF
-	TRBV7-6	TRBD1	TRBJ2-2	15	CASSDRASNTGELFF
few	TRBV9	TRBD1	TRBJ2-7	15	CASSVARDRVHEQYF
-	TRBV2	-	TRBJ1-1	15	CASSEGQAKNTEAFF
-	TRBV3-1/TRBV3-2	TRBD1	TRBJ2-5	18	CASSPGTGGATGQETQYF
-	TRBV2	-	TRBJ2-7	16	CASSEAWQLGTYEQYF
-	TRBV4-3	-	TRBJ2-7	15	CASSHGRGPGYEQYF
-	TRBV11-2	-	TRBJ2-7	15	CASSPDPQSSYEQYF
many	TRBV28	TRBD1	TRBJ1-5	15	CASSSPTGDRQPQHF
-	TRBV2	-	TRBJ1-5	13	CASAMDSHQPQHF
-	TRBV25-1	-	TRBJ1-1	15	CASSESMTFNTEAFF
-	TRBV5-1	TRBD2	TRBJ2-3	15	CASSLTSGFTDTQYF
-	TRBV5-6	-	TRBJ2-6	15	CASSLRDSGANVLTF
-	TRBV18	-	TRBJ2-2	14	CASSTQTSTGELFF
-	TRBV11-2	-	TRBJ2-7	15	CASSLESRGAYEQYF
-	TRBV11-2	-	TRBJ1-1	12	CASRTLNTEAFF
-	TRBV2	-	TRBJ1-2	14	CASKDSGAHYGYTF
few	TRBV4-1	TRBD1	TRBJ1-1	12	CASSPDRAEAFF
-	TRBV12-5	TRBD1	TRBJ1-2	13	CASGEGTGYGYTF
-	TRBV21-1	-	TRBJ2-7	13	CASSDSSSYEQYF
once	TRBV7-9	-	TRBJ1-2	11	CASSLVGGDYF
-	TRBV3-1/TRBV3-2	-	TRBJ1-2	21	CASSQGAMGRDADRVNYGYTF
-	TRBV6-5	-	TRBJ1-2	15	CATHGLLLPRDGYTF
-	TRBV3-1/TRBV3-2	-	TRBJ1-6	15	CASSPRYPGNSPLHF
-	TRBV9	TRBD2	TRBJ2-1	16	CASSAPLSGDYNEQFF
-	TRBV4-3	TRBD2	TRBJ2-2	18	CASSQGGGRLAFIGELFF
-	TRBV9	-	TRBJ2-5	16	CASSAPSRGITETQYF
-	TRBV4-3	-	TRBJ2-3	13	CASSRNSGDTQYF
-	TRBV3-1/TRBV3-2	-	TRBJ1-5	16	CASSQEVGKWNQPQHF
-	TRBV7-9	-	TRBJ1-1	14	CASSLKRINTEAFF
few	TRBV18	-	TRBJ2-7	12	CASSPASYEQYF
-	TRBV3-1/TRBV3-2	TRBD1	TRBJ1-3	16	CASSQAPGGFGNTIYF
many	TRBV5-6	-	TRBJ2-6	15	CASSLLGSGANVLTF
few	TRBV27	-	TRBJ2-3	15	CASSLRGQSTDTQYF
few	TRBV6-1	TRBD1	TRBJ2-7	15	CASSEGGQGVEEQYF
-	TRBV2	TRBD2	TRBJ2-3	15	CASSFTSGGTDTQYF
-	TRBV5-1	-	TRBJ1-1	14	CASSSTDMNTEAFF
-	TRBV18	TRBD2	TRBJ2-7	15	CASSRGLAGSYEQYF
-	TRBV7-8	-	TRBJ1-5	15	CASSSLQGSNQPQHF
-	TRBV30	-	TRBJ1-2	15	CAWTLLKEFNYGYTF
-	TRBV5-6	-	TRBJ2-1	12	CASSLKDNEQFF
-	TRBV27	TRBD2	TRBJ2-5	15	CASSYVAGAGETQYF